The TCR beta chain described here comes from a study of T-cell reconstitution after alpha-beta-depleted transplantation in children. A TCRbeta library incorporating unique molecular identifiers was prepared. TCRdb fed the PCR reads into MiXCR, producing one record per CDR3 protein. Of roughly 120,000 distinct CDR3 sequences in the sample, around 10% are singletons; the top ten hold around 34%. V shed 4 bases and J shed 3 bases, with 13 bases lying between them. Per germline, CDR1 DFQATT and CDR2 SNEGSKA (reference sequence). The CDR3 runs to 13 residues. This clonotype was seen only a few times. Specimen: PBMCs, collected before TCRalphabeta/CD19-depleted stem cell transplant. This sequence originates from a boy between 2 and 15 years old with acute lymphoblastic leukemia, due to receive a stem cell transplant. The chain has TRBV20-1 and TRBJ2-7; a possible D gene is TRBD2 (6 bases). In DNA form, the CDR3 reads TGCAGTGCTAATACAAGGGGAGGCTACGAGCAGTACTTC. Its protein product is CSANTRGGYEQYF.